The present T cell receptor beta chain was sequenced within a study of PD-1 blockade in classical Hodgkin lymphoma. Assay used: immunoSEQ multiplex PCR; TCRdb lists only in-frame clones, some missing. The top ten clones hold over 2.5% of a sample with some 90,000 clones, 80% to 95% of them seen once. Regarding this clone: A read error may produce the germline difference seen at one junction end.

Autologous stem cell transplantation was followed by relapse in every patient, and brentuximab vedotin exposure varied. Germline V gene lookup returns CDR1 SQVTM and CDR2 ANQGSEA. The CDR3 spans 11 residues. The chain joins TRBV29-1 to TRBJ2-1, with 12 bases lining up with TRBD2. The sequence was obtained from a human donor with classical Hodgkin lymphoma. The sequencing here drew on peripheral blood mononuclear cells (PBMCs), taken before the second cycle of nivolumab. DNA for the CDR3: TGCAGCGTTGAAGAGAGACTAGCGGGAGTCTTC. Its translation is CSVEERLAGVF.